Listed here are 30 T cell receptor beta chains from one sample, sequenced in a study of T cell clonality in common variable immunodeficiency. Study-wide results and limits: In common variable immunodeficiency, TCR beta chains reportedly carried fewer deletions and N-nucleotide insertions.

The method was immunoSEQ multiplex PCR; TCRdb's version includes in-frame clones alone and lacks a portion of them. Captured here are 15,000 to 20,000 clones, none seen once; the top ten comprise approximately 7%. The antigens of these receptors remain unknown. Sequencing was carried out using peripheral blood mononuclear cells. The receptors come from a human donor with common variable immunodeficiency.

This clone has a handful of counts. The CDR3 end is not reached by the read, which stops 3 residues before it; the germline J gene fills it in. V gene TRBV20-1 combines with J gene TRBJ2-5, with a tentative D call TRBD1 (6 bases). The ends were cut back, 0 bases at V and 5 bases at J, with 10 bases in the middle. CDR3 size: 13 residues. Germline-derived CDR1 and CDR2 are DFQATT and SNEGSKA (reference sequence). The part of the CDR3 DNA that was read is TGCAGTGCTAGAGAAGAGGGGGACGAGACC. This encodes CSAREEGDET. From start to end, the CDR3 is CSAREEGDETQYF.

This clone was picked up many times. The CDR3 bases that were read are TGTGCCAGCAGTCCCGACACCGGGGAG. Protein sequence: CASSPDTGE. The full CDR3 reads CASSPDTGELFF. This sequence joins TRBV6-2 or TRBV6-3 and TRBJ2-2; D unclear. The missing CDR3 end, 3 residues past where the read stops, is filled in from the germline J gene. This CDR3 is built from 12 residues. Between the trimmed V and J ends, which lost 5 bases and 3 bases, there was a span of 4 bases. The germline V gene encodes CDR1 MNHEY and CDR2 SVGEGT.

The table lists this clone with many counts. From the germline J gene comes the end of the CDR3, since the read stops 3 residues before it. This chain links TRBV7-2 with TRBJ2-2, with D possibly matching TRBD1 (6 bases). V gave up 2 bases and J gave up 5 bases, with 9 bases separating them. The CDR3 is 14 residues long. Germline CDR1 and CDR2: SGHTA and FQGNSA. The CDR3 is CASSLTRGTGELFF. The sequenced CDR3 bases are TGTGCCAGCAGCTTAACCAGGGGAACCGGGGAG.

This clone has more than one count but fewer than ten. The sequence runs out 3 residues before the end of the CDR3; the remainder is reconstructed from the germline J gene. V gene TRBV5-5 combines with J gene TRBJ1-4, with D possibly matching TRBD1 (6 bases). Trimming removed 2 bases from V and 7 bases from J, with 15 bases in between. This CDR3 is 15 amino acids long. From germline, CDR1 is SGHKS and CDR2 YYEKEE (reference sequence). CDR3 bases read: TGTGCCAGCAGCTTTGGCTGGGGGCCAGGTGAAAAA. Its translation: CASSFGWGPGEK. The entire CDR3 reads CASSFGWGPGEKLFF.

This clone has just a few counts. Read data end 3 residues before the CDR3 end; the end is taken from the germline J gene. The chain joins TRBV7-2 to TRBJ1-4, with 7 bases that match TRBD1. Germline V CDR1 and CDR2: SGHTA, FQGNSA. There are 15 residues in the CDR3. The V gene end was trimmed by 5 bases and the J gene end by 9 bases; junction bases not matched to a gene: 12. CDR3 in amino acids: CASSAQTGLAKKLFF. Partial CDR3 DNA: TGTGCCAGCAGCGCGCAGACAGGGTTGGCGAAAAAA.

This clone was counted ten times or more. The read ends 3 residues before the CDR3 terminus; that terminus is restored from the germline J gene. The chain uses TRBV7-9 and TRBJ1-5; D gene unclear. CDR3 length: 13 amino acids. Per germline, CDR1 SEHNR and CDR2 FQNEAQ (reference sequence). V was clipped by 3 bases and J by 5 bases, with 8 bases between them. CDR3 residues: CASSLVADQPQHF. The DNA read from the CDR3 is TGTGCCAGCAGCTTGGTAGCAGATCAGCCC.

This clone was detected only a few times. The read comes to an end 3 residues before the CDR3 does, leaving the germline J gene to fill in the end. J is TRBJ1-1 and V is TRBV20-1; D is uncertain. CDR1 DFQATT and CDR2 SNEGSKA come from the germline V gene (reference sequence). The V end lost 0 bases, the J end lost 1 base, and 12 bases lay between the germline ends. CDR3 length: 15 residues. The CDR3 is CSARDQTARNTEAFF. The CDR3 DNA, read in part, is TGCAGTGCTAGAGATCAAACGGCTAGGAACACTGAA.

A note on this clone: The CDR3 end falls 3 residues outside the read, so it is completed with the germline J gene. The chain employs TRBV16 and TRBJ1-1; TRBD1 matches at 7 bases. V shed 2 bases, J shed 4 bases, and the junction held 13 bases outside the gene matches. Germline V CDR1 and CDR2: KGHSY, FQNENV. This CDR3 spans 17 amino acids. The sequenced CDR3 bases are TGTGCCAGCAGCCAACCCGGGACAGTTCCCTGGAGCACTGAA. Its translation: CASSQPGTVPWSTE. The entire CDR3 reads CASSQPGTVPWSTEAFF.

This clone appeared a few times. With the read ending 3 residues before the CDR3 end, the germline J gene is used to fill in that end. The chain recombines TRBV20-1 with TRBJ2-7; D ambiguous. The CDR3 has 12 residues. Trimming removed 3 bases from V and 3 bases from J, with 9 bases in between. Germline CDR1 is DFQATT and CDR2 is SNEGSKA (reference sequence). The CDR3 DNA, read in part, is TGCAGTGCTAGTAGCCAAAGCTACGAG. It codes for CSASSQSYE. The whole CDR3 sequence reads CSASSQSYEQYF.

This clone has a count of ten or more. Incomplete CDR3 DNA: TGCAGTGCTACAAAGGGTAGCACCGGGGAG. Translated: CSATKGSTGE. The whole CDR3 reads CSATKGSTGELFF. The chain has TRBV20-1 and TRBJ2-2; D is ambiguous. The read gets to within 3 residues of the CDR3 end, and the germline J gene fills in the rest. The ends were cut back, 4 bases at V and 4 bases at J, with 10 bases in the middle. Per the germline V gene, CDR1 is DFQATT and CDR2 is SNEGSKA (reference sequence). This CDR3 comprises 13 residues.

This clone was seen at least ten times. The sequenced fragment ends 3 residues before the CDR3 boundary, so the rest is inferred from the germline J gene. This chain connects TRBV20-1 to TRBJ2-1; TRBD2 matches 13 bases. The V gene's germline CDR1 is DFQATT and CDR2 SNEGSKA (reference sequence). J was trimmed by 9 bases and V by 3 bases; bases with no gene match: 11. The CDR3 covers 16 residues. CDR3 in amino acids: CSARQSGTSGIVEQFF. CDR3 bases read: TGCAGTGCTAGGCAAAGCGGGACTAGCGGGATTGTTGAG.

This clone came up many times. The DNA read from the CDR3 is TGTGCCTGGACCCAGACAGGGCTGGAAAAA. This gives the protein CAWTQTGLEK. The entire CDR3 is CAWTQTGLEKLFF. The V and J genes are TRBV30 and TRBJ1-4, with 7 bases identical to TRBD1. The CDR3 end lies 3 residues beyond the end of the read and is filled in from the germline J gene. V lost 4 bases and J lost 8; bases outside the gene matches: 7. The CDR3 is 13 residues long. In germline, CDR1 is GTSNPN, CDR2 SVGIG (reference sequence).

In this sample, this clone turned up a few times. The read ends 3 residues early relative to the CDR3; the germline J gene fills the gap. V is TRBV6-1 and J is TRBJ2-1, with TRBD2 identical over 8 bases. CDR3 length equals 15 residues. The germline V gene encodes CDR1 MNHNS and CDR2 SASEGT. Unmatched junction bases numbered 4, after V lost 0 bases and J lost 6 bases. The CDR3 spells CASSEAVSGTNEQFF. Partial CDR3 DNA: TGTGCCAGCAGTGAAGCTGTTAGCGGGACCAATGAG.

At least ten counts were recorded for this clone. The read ends 3 residues early relative to the CDR3; the germline J gene fills the gap. The chain joins TRBV6-2 or TRBV6-3 to TRBJ2-1, with a possible D match to TRBD1 (5 bases). The V gene's germline CDR1 is MNHEY and CDR2 SVGEGT. Deletions cut 9 bases from V and 2 bases from J, with 8 bases between. This CDR3 is 12 amino acids long. The CDR3 loop is CASDSPYNEQFF. The sequenced part of the CDR3 DNA is TGTGCCAGTGACAGCCCCTACAATGAG.

Many counts were recorded for this clone. The DNA ends 3 residues before the CDR3 does, and the rest of the CDR3 is filled in from the germline J gene. This rearrangement joins TRBV30 to TRBJ2-1; unclear D gene. Between the trimmed V and J ends, which lost 2 bases and 6 bases, there was a span of 8 bases. The CDR3 runs 12 residues. Germline V lookup: CDR1 GTSNPN, CDR2 SVGIG (reference sequence). CDR3 amino acids: CAWSRSVNEQFF. The sequenced CDR3 bases are TGTGCCTGGAGTCGCAGCGTCAATGAG.

This clone occurred many times. The sequenced fragment ends 3 residues before the CDR3 boundary, so the rest is inferred from the germline J gene. The gene calls are TRBV19 and TRBJ2-2, with 10 positions matching TRBD1. This CDR3 spans 16 amino acids. Germline V gene data show CDR1 as LNHDA and CDR2 as SQIVND (reference sequence). V shed 3 bases and J 7 bases; nucleotides not matched to a gene: 8. The sequenced CDR3 bases are TGTGCCAGTAGTATGAGGGGACAGGGGCACGACGGGGAG. It encodes CASSMRGQGHDGE. The whole CDR3 protein is CASSMRGQGHDGELFF. Variable domain in full (rest from reference TRBV19 and TRBJ2-2): DGGITQSPKYLFRKEGQNVTLSCEQNLNHDAMYWYRQDPGQGLRLIYYSQIVNDFQKGDIAEGYSVSREKKESFPLTVTSAQKNPTAFYLCASSMRGQGHDGELFFGEGSRLTVL.

A remark on this clone: The CDR3 is cut off 3 residues early in the read; its end comes from the germline J gene. The V gene is TRBV5-1, the J gene TRBJ1-1; D remains ambiguous. The CDR3 totals 14 residues. V was clipped by 4 bases and J by 3 bases, with 13 bases between them. Germline-derived CDR1 and CDR2 are SGHRS and YFSETQ. Incomplete CDR3 DNA: TGCGCCAGCAGCCTGTATGGACTTCACACTGAA. This gives the protein CASSLYGLHTE. The CDR3 in full is CASSLYGLHTEAFF.

This clone was seen repeatedly, ten times or more. The CDR3 here is CAWNPLAGNTGELFF. The CDR3 DNA, read in part, is TGTGCCTGGAACCCACTAGCGGGGAACACCGGGGAG. J is TRBJ2-2 and V is TRBV30; 9 bases agree with TRBD2. The read halts 3 residues ahead of the CDR3 end, with the missing end drawn from the germline J gene. The CDR3 covers 15 residues. V gave up 4 bases and J gave up 1 base; unmatched junction bases: 4. Germline V gene lookup returns CDR1 GTSNPN and CDR2 SVGIG (reference sequence).

There are many counts of this clone. The CDR3 DNA, read in part, is TGTGCCAGCAGCTTAGCGCGCAGGGGGCATGGC. Translating gives CASSLARRGHG. In full, the CDR3 is CASSLARRGHGYTF. The chain joins TRBV7-2 to TRBJ1-2; 8 bases are a match to TRBD1. The read is 3 residues too short to cover the CDR3 end, so that end is filled in from the germline J gene. The J segment lost 6 bases and the V segment lost 0 bases, leaving 3 bases of the junction unmatched. CDR3 length: 14 amino acids. CDR1 and CDR2 (germline): SGHTA, FQGNSA.

This clone has more than one count but fewer than ten. The DNA ends 3 residues before the CDR3 does, and the rest of the CDR3 is filled in from the germline J gene. The chain links TRBV19 to TRBJ1-1; 9 nucleotides line up with TRBD1. The CDR3 sequence is 14 residues long. CDR1 and CDR2 from the germline V gene are LNHDA and SQIVND (reference sequence). The part of the CDR3 DNA that was read is TGTGCCAGTAGTGTAACCACAGGGGGCGCGGAA. It is translated as CASSVTTGGAE. The complete CDR3 reads CASSVTTGGAEAFF.

A word on this clone: The read ends 3 residues early relative to the CDR3; the germline J gene fills the gap. The rearrangement uses TRBV29-1 and TRBJ2-7; 7 nucleotides line up with TRBD2. Per the germline V gene, CDR1 is SQVTM and CDR2 is ANQGSEA. The length of the CDR3 is 12 residues. V lost 7 bases to trimming and J lost 0 bases; unmatched junction nucleotides: 3. The sequenced part of the CDR3 DNA is TGCAGCGAGGAGCGGGGCTCCTACGAG. It yields the protein CSEERGSYE. The CDR3 as a whole reads CSEERGSYEQYF.

This clone was counted at least ten times. The read comes to an end 3 residues before the CDR3 does, leaving the germline J gene to fill in the end. This chain connects TRBV18 to TRBJ2-3; TRBD1 is a possible D gene (5 bases). Germline assignment: CDR1 KGHSH and CDR2 LQKENI. V lost 3 bases and J 7 bases, leaving 14 bases between the germline ends. This CDR3 contains 14 residues. The sequenced CDR3 bases are TGTGCCAGCTCACCGCCTGACAGTTCAAATACG. The encoded protein is CASSPPDSSNT. The whole CDR3 protein reads CASSPPDSSNTQYF.

This clone was found a few times. The CDR3 end falls 3 residues outside the read, so it is completed with the germline J gene. The chain carries TRBV19 and TRBJ2-3; 15 nucleotides match TRBD2. V gave up 7 bases and J gave up 2 bases; unmatched junction bases: 4. The germline V gene encodes CDR1 LNHDA and CDR2 SQIVND (reference sequence). This CDR3 region has 16 residues. CDR3: CASTRTSGGDTDTQYF. The sequenced CDR3 bases are TGTGCCAGTACCCGGACTAGCGGGGGGGACACAGATACG.

This clone was detected many times. Read data end 3 residues before the CDR3 end; the end is taken from the germline J gene. The rearrangement links TRBV20-1 to TRBJ2-1; 11 bases match TRBD2. Germline CDR1 is DFQATT and CDR2 is SNEGSKA (reference sequence). The trim removed 6 bases at V and 6 bases at J, leaving 7 bases unmatched. CDR3 length: 14 residues. The sequenced part of the CDR3 DNA is TGCAGTGCCGCAGGTCTAGCGGGAGGCAATGAG. Its protein is CSAAGLAGGNE. In full, the CDR3 reads CSAAGLAGGNEQFF.

In this sample, this clone turned up many times. The read terminates 3 residues ahead of where the CDR3 ends, so the germline J gene completes it. The chain links TRBV20-1 to TRBJ2-7, with D perhaps matching TRBD2 (6 bases). Trimming took 1 base from V and 2 from J, leaving 12 bases between them. Germline V lookup: CDR1 DFQATT, CDR2 SNEGSKA (reference sequence). The CDR3 is made up of 14 amino acids. CDR3 DNA (partial): TGCAGTGCTAGAGTGCCAGGGACTCCCTACGAG. This gives the protein CSARVPGTPYE. The CDR3, in full, reads CSARVPGTPYEQYF.

Note on this clone: Read coverage stops 3 residues before the CDR3 terminus; the germline J gene supplies the remainder. The chain couples TRBV5-1 to TRBJ2-3, with TRBD2 matching 9 bases. The CDR3 sequence is 17 residues long. With V trimmed by 4 bases and J by 5 bases, 14 bases remained unmatched. In germline, CDR1 is SGHRS, CDR2 YFSETQ. The chain's CDR3 is CASSPGGTSLTGDTQYF. The part of the CDR3 DNA that was read is TGCGCCAGCAGCCCGGGAGGGACTAGCCTCACCGGAGATACG. The full variable domain, with the rest looked up from reference TRBV5-1 and TRBJ2-3, is KAGVTQTPRYLIKTRGQQVTLSCSPISGHRSVSWYQQTPGQGLQFLFEYFSETQRNKGNFPGRFSGRQFSNSRSEMNVSTLELGDSALYLCASSPGGTSLTGDTQYFGPGTRLTVL.

This clone was picked up many times. The read is 3 residues too short to cover the CDR3 end, so that end is filled in from the germline J gene. This chain uses TRBV20-1 with TRBJ1-2; TRBD1 is a possible D gene (6 bases). The CDR3 runs to 13 residues. Germline CDR1 DFQATT, CDR2 SNEGSKA (reference sequence). V dropped 3 bases and J dropped 4 bases, with 12 bases sitting between them. This chain's CDR3 is CSASEGGTYGYTF. The sequenced CDR3 bases are TGCAGTGCTAGTGAGGGGGGGACCTATGGC.

Turning to this clone: The observed sequence ends 3 residues before the CDR3 terminus, with the missing tail filled in from the germline J gene. The chain is built from TRBV11-2 and TRBJ1-1, with 8 positions matching TRBD1. Trimming took 5 bases from V and 4 from J; bases not matched to a gene: 6. CDR1 is SGHAT, CDR2 FQNNGV, per germline. The CDR3 covers 14 residues. CDR3 amino acids: CASSPGGGGTEAFF. The sequenced part of the CDR3 DNA is TGTGCCAGCAGCCCAGGGGGCGGGGGCACTGAA.

Of note for this clone: The sequenced fragment ends 3 residues before the CDR3 boundary, so the rest is inferred from the germline J gene. V usage is TRBV6-2 or TRBV6-3 and J usage is TRBJ2-2; the match to TRBD2 covers 10 bases. Germline CDR1 reads MNHEY; CDR2 reads SVGEGT. The CDR3 length is 16 residues. V trimming: 8 bases; J trimming: 4 bases; junction bases outside the gene matches: 10. CDR3 residues: CASAASGSSGTGELFF. Partial CDR3 DNA: TGTGCCAGCGCTGCTAGCGGGAGTAGTGGCACCGGGGAG.

On this clone: Sequencing ends 3 residues short of the CDR3 end; the germline J gene provides the rest. The chain carries TRBV5-4 and TRBJ2-7, with no clear D. V lost 7 bases to trimming and J lost 3 bases, with 5 bases between them. This CDR3 is built from 10 residues. Germline assignment: CDR1 SGHNT and CDR2 YYREEE (reference sequence). The sequenced part of the CDR3 DNA is TGTGCCAGCGTCCACTACGAG. Amino acids: CASVHYE. The full CDR3 sequence reads CASVHYEQYF. The entire variable domain, with the rest obtained from reference TRBV5-4 and TRBJ2-7, is as follows: ETGVTQSPTHLIKTRGQQVTLRCSSQSGHNTVSWYQQALGQGPQFIFQYYREEENGRGNFPPRFSGLQFPNYSSELNVNALELDDSALYLCASVHYEQYFGPGTRLTVT.